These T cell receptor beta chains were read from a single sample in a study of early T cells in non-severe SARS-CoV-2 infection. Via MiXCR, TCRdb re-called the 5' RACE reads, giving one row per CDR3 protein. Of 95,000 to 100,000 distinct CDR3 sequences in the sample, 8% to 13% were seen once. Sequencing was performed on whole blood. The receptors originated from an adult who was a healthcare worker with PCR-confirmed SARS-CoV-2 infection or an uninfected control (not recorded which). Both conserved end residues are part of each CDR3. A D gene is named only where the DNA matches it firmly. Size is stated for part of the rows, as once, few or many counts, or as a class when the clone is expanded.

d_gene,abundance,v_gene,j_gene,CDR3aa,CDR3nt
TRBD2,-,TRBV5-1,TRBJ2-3,CASSLGLAGASTDTQYF,TGCGCCAGCAGCTTGGGCCTAGCGGGGGCAAGCACAGATACGCAGTATTTT
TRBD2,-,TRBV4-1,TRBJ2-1,CASSQDLGEGYGEQFF,TGCGCCAGCAGCCAAGATCTTGGGGAGGGTTACGGTGAGCAGTTCTTC
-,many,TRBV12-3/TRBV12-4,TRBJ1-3,CAARRPNVGNTIYF,TGTGCCGCCAGGCGGCCGAATGTTGGAAACACCATATATTTT
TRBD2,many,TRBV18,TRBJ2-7,CASSSGLAGGPSSYEQYF,TGTGCCAGCTCATCCGGACTAGCGGGAGGGCCCAGCTCCTACGAGCAGTACTTC
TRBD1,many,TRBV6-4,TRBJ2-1,CASSDSNRGIRNEQFF,TGTGCCAGCAGTGACTCGAACAGGGGGATACGCAATGAGCAGTTCTTC
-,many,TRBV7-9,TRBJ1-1,CASSSTVRDTEAFF,TGTGCCAGCAGCTCGACAGTTAGAGACACTGAAGCTTTCTTT
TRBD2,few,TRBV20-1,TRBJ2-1,CSAFRPGLAREQFF,TGCAGTGCTTTTCGCCCGGGACTAGCGAGGGAGCAGTTCTTC
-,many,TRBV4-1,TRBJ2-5,CASSPDSSKETQYF,TGCGCCAGCAGCCCCGACTCGTCGAAGGAGACCCAGTACTTC
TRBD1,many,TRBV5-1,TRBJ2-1,CASSWQPGTGYNEQFF,TGCGCCAGCAGTTGGCAACCCGGGACAGGTTACAATGAGCAGTTCTTC
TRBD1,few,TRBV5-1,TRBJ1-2,CASSQDRGFYGYTF,TGCGCCAGCAGCCAAGACAGGGGGTTCTATGGCTACACCTTC
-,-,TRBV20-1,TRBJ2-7,CSASHGPTSEQYF,TGCAGTGCGAGCCACGGCCCTACCTCCGAGCAGTACTTC
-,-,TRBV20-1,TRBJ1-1,CSAPRRGDTEAFF,TGCAGTGCTCCAAGGCGGGGAGACACTGAAGCTTTCTTT